This T cell receptor (beta chain) emerged from a study of cytomegalovirus exposure and HLA in healthy donors. V was clipped by 7 bases and J by 4 bases, with 16 bases between them. Looked up from germline, CDR1 is MNHEY and CDR2 is SVGAGI. This CDR3 spans 14 amino acids. The PCR had 60 Vbeta and 13 Jbeta primers. Using immunoSEQ multiplex PCR, the repertoire was profiled, and TCRdb retains in-frame clones only, with some absent. The sample consists of 180,000 or so clones, about 69% of them appearing once. Comment on this clone: The target antigen is unknown.

Whole-study findings and limits: Previously analyzed data showed that most TCR beta V segments were productive at a frequency of about 87% or about 30%. A classifier reportedly called cytomegalovirus status with high sensitivity and specificity.

The sequenced sample was PBMCs. The TCR was taken from a human donor in good health. This chain connects TRBV6-5 to TRBJ1-1; TRBD1 might be the D (5 bases). CDR3 loop: CASTGGGYSTEAFF. The DNA for the CDR3 is TGTGCCAGCACGGGGGGGGGTTATTCCACTGAAGCTTTCTTT.